Presented here are 6 T cell receptor beta chains from one specimen sequenced in a study of shared clonotypes between healthy human individuals. This table comes from immunoSEQ multiplex PCR, and its TCRdb copy is limited to in-frame clones, with some not included. Seen here are 2,100,000 or so clones, under 97% observed once, and the top ten hold 0.1% to 0.15%. Sequences were obtained from naive CD4+ T cells sorted from blood. Subset specified: CD45RA+ positively selected. The receptors stem from a young man in good health.

This sequence joins TRBV19 and TRBJ2-3; the D gene is possibly TRBD2 (6 bases). CDR1 is LNHDA and CDR2 is SQIVND in the germline V gene (reference sequence). V was cut by 6 bases and J by 7 bases, with 14 bases left in between. This CDR3 is 13 amino acids long. The CDR3 DNA is TGTGCCAGTAGACTGACGGGAGCTAATACGCAGTATTTT. Its protein is CASRLTGANTQYF.

This chain connects TRBV4-2 to TRBJ1-3; weak D call: TRBD1 (5 bases). V was shortened by 3 bases and J by 0 bases, with 15 bases between the two germline ends. The germline CDR1 and CDR2 sequences are LGHNA and YNFKEQ. This CDR3 has 17 amino acids. CDR3 sequence (DNA): TGTGCCAGCAGCCAGCCGCCGGGACGGGACTCTGGAAACACCATATATTTT. As protein: CASSQPPGRDSGNTIYF.

The rearrangement joins TRBV5-6 to TRBJ1-2, with D possibly TRBD1 on 6 matching bases. V lost 4 bases, J lost 3 bases, and 13 bases lay in between. There are 14 residues in the CDR3. Germline CDR1 and CDR2: SGHDT and YYEEEE. The CDR3 DNA sequence: TGTGCCAGCAGCCATAAACAGGGTGACTATGGCTACACCTTC. Its protein product is CASSHKQGDYGYTF.

The chain recombines TRBV7-2 with TRBJ2-1; TRBD2 aligns across 9 bases. Germline-derived CDR1 and CDR2 are SGHTA and FQGNSA. V was pared by 0 bases and J by 2 bases, with 2 bases of the junction left unmatched. The CDR3 consists of 16 residues. The CDR3 sequence is CASSLAPSGAYNEQFF. CDR3 nucleotide sequence: TGTGCCAGCAGCTTAGCCCCTAGCGGGGCCTACAATGAGCAGTTCTTC.

The chain recombines TRBV6-1 with TRBJ2-1; the D gene is possibly TRBD2 (5 bases). Germline lookup yields CDR1 MNHNS and CDR2 SASEGT. Trimming removed 6 bases from V and 7 bases from J, with 13 bases in between. The CDR3 has 13 residues. CDR3 sequence (DNA): TGTGCCAGCAGAGTCGCCTCGGGGAATGAGCAGTTCTTC. Translating gives CASRVASGNEQFF.

The chain joins TRBV6-1 to TRBJ2-1; D is possibly TRBD2 (6 bases). Between the trimmed V and J ends, which lost 1 base and 3 bases, there was a span of 10 bases. The length of the CDR3 is 15 residues. Germline V CDR1 and CDR2: MNHNS, SASEGT. The CDR3 protein is CASSEVGGVYNEQFF. Written as DNA, the CDR3 is TGTGCCAGCAGTGAAGTGGGGGGAGTCTACAATGAGCAGTTCTTC.